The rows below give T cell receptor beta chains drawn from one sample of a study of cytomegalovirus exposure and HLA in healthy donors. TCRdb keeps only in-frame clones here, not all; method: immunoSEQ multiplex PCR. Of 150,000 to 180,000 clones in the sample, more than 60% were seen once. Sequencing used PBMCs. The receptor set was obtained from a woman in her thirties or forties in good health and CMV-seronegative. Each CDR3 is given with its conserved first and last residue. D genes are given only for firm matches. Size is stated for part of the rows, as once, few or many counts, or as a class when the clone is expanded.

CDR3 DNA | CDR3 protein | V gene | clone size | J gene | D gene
TGTGCCAGCAGTTCCATCTCCAGGGCTTACGAGCAGTACTTC | CASSSISRAYEQYF | TRBV28 | - | TRBJ2-7 | -
TGTGCCAGTAGTATGCTACAGAATCAGCCCCAGCATTTT | CASSMLQNQPQHF | TRBV19 | - | TRBJ1-5 | -
TGTGCCAGCAGCGTAGAAGGGGGACATCACTATGGCTACACCTTC | CASSVEGGHHYGYTF | TRBV9 | - | TRBJ1-2 | -
TGTGCCAGCAGTGATCCTGGGAGGGGACTGTCCGCTGAAGCTTTCTTT | CASSDPGRGLSAEAFF | TRBV6-1 | - | TRBJ1-1 | -
TGCGCCAGCAGCTTGACCCGGACAGGGGCGAACACTGAAGCTTTCTTT | CASSLTRTGANTEAFF | TRBV5-1 | - | TRBJ1-1 | TRBD1
TGTGCCAGCAGTTTGGGCGGGGGGGCAAATGAGCAGTTCTTC | CASSLGGGANEQFF | TRBV28 | - | TRBJ2-1 | TRBD2
TGTGCCAGCAGTCCCAATAGCGGGACTTTTAATGAGCAGTTCTTC | CASSPNSGTFNEQFF | TRBV11-1 | - | TRBJ2-1 | TRBD2
TGTGCCAGCTCATCGACAGGGATGAACACTGAAGCTTTCTTT | CASSSTGMNTEAFF | TRBV18 | - | TRBJ1-1 | TRBD1
TGTGCCAGCAGCTTGATTGTCCAGGGGAGCTATGGCTACACCTTC | CASSLIVQGSYGYTF | TRBV5-4 | - | TRBJ1-2 | -
TGTGCCAGCAGCTCTACCGGGACAGTGCTGTTCTTC | CASSSTGTVLFF | TRBV11-2 | - | TRBJ2-1 | TRBD1
TGTGCCAGCAGTTACTCGGCAAACACTGAAGCTTTCTTT | CASSYSANTEAFF | TRBV6-5 | medium-sized | TRBJ1-1 | -
TGTGCCAGCAGCTTGGCCCATGATCAGCCCCAGCATTTT | CASSLAHDQPQHF | TRBV5-5 | - | TRBJ1-5 | -
TGTGCCTGGAGTGAAGGGGGTTCGACTAATGAAAAACTGTTTTTT | CAWSEGGSTNEKLFF | TRBV30 | - | TRBJ1-4 | -
TGTGCCATCAGTGAGTCTAGCGGGGTGACAGATACGCAGTATTTT | CAISESSGVTDTQYF | TRBV10-3 | - | TRBJ2-3 | TRBD2
TGTGCCAGCAGTTTGTCTCCCACTGAAGCTTTCTTT | CASSLSPTEAFF | TRBV28 | - | TRBJ1-1 | -
TGTGCTAGCAGCTTAGATGCGGGCACCGGGGAGCTGTTTTTT | CASSLDAGTGELFF | TRBV7-7 | - | TRBJ2-2 | -
TGTGCCAGCACAGTAACGACTAGCACAGATACGCAGTATTTT | CASTVTTSTDTQYF | TRBV6-8 | once | TRBJ2-3 | -
TGTGCCAGTAGTTTCACAGGGGGCAATCAGCCCCAGCATTTT | CASSFTGGNQPQHF | TRBV19 | - | TRBJ1-5 | TRBD1
TGTGCCAGCAGCCAAGTGGCGGAGGCCGAGCAGTACTTC | CASSQVAEAEQYF | TRBV4-2 | - | TRBJ2-7 | -
TGTGCCAGCAGCCCCTCTTCAGATACGCAGTATTTT | CASSPSSDTQYF | TRBV7-8 | once | TRBJ2-3 | -
TGCGCCAGCAGCTTCGAGGGCGGGTACACCTTC | CASSFEGGYTF | TRBV5-1 | few | TRBJ1-2 | -
TGCAGCGTTATACCAGACAGTAACTATGGCTACACCTTC | CSVIPDSNYGYTF | TRBV29-1 | - | TRBJ1-2 | -
TGTGCCAGCAGCCCCGGGACAGGTCCCTACGAGCAGTACTTC | CASSPGTGPYEQYF | TRBV7-9 | - | TRBJ2-7 | TRBD1
TGTGCCTGGAGTCGGGTGCAGGGAGGGGCCGGGGAGCTGTTTTTT | CAWSRVQGGAGELFF | TRBV30 | - | TRBJ2-2 | TRBD2
TGCGCCAGCAGCTTGGGACAGGGGGCAGGCTATGGCTACACCTTC | CASSLGQGAGYGYTF | TRBV5-1 | - | TRBJ1-2 | TRBD1
TGCAGCGTTGTAGCGTCCGGGGATCAGCCCCAGCATTTT | CSVVASGDQPQHF | TRBV29-1 | - | TRBJ1-5 | -
TGTGCCAGCAGCCTTAGCGGGGGTTACAATGAGCAGTTCTTC | CASSLSGGYNEQFF | TRBV5-6 | - | TRBJ2-1 | TRBD2
TGTGCCAGCAGTCCACTAGCGGGGGGGAAGAGACAAGAGACCCAGTACTTC | CASSPLAGGKRQETQYF | TRBV28 | - | TRBJ2-5 | TRBD2
TGTGCCAGCAGCAACCCGCTAAGACAGGGGAACGCCTACGAGCAGTACTTC | CASSNPLRQGNAYEQYF | TRBV21-1 | few | TRBJ2-7 | -
TGTGCCAGCAGTCTCTTGGAGGCCCTCCACTTT | CASSLLEALHF | TRBV6-1 | - | TRBJ1-6 | -
TGTGCCAGCAGGAAGACAGGCTCTGAAGCTTTCTTT | CASRKTGSEAFF | TRBV6-1 | - | TRBJ1-1 | -
TGTGCCAGCAGCTTATCAGGGGCCCACAATGAGCAGTTCTTC | CASSLSGAHNEQFF | TRBV11-2 | once | TRBJ2-1 | -
TGTGCCAGCAGCCAGGGACAGGGGGAAGGAGATGAGCAGTTCTTC | CASSQGQGEGDEQFF | TRBV7-6 | - | TRBJ2-1 | TRBD1
TGTGCCAGCCGTGAGGTAGCGGCGGAGATGGCCGGGGAGCTGTTTTTT | CASREVAAEMAGELFF | TRBV11-2 | - | TRBJ2-2 | -
TGTGCCAGCAGCTTGAGACTAGATCCCCTCACAGATACGCAGTATTTT | CASSLRLDPLTDTQYF | TRBV7-8 | - | TRBJ2-3 | -
TGCGCCAGCAGCCTGACAGGGGACGAGCAGTACTTC | CASSLTGDEQYF | TRBV5-1 | - | TRBJ2-7 | TRBD1
TGTGCCAGCATCCTTGGGGCAGTTGGAAACTATGGCTACACCTTC | CASILGAVGNYGYTF | TRBV5-6 | - | TRBJ1-2 | -
TGTGCCAGCAGTTACCGGACAGGGCAAAATCAGCCCCAGCATTTT | CASSYRTGQNQPQHF | TRBV6-6 | - | TRBJ1-5 | TRBD1
TGTGCCATCAGATCCTCTACGGGGGTGTACCAAGAGACCCAGTACTTC | CAIRSSTGVYQETQYF | TRBV10-3 | - | TRBJ2-5 | -
TGCGCCAGCAGCATGTCCTCAGGGGGCTTTAACTATGGCTACACCTTC | CASSMSSGGFNYGYTF | TRBV5-1 | - | TRBJ1-2 | TRBD1
TGTGCCAGCAGTGAAGTCGGGGTCGGAAACACCATATATTTT | CASSEVGVGNTIYF | TRBV6-1 | - | TRBJ1-3 | -
TGCAGCGTTCCCGGCGCCGTACAGGGGACCTGGAACACCGGGGAGCTGTTTTTT | CSVPGAVQGTWNTGELFF | TRBV29-1 | few | TRBJ2-2 | TRBD1
TGTGCCAGCAGCCCCAGGGGCGTAATGAACACTGAAGCTTTCTTT | CASSPRGVMNTEAFF | TRBV7-9 | - | TRBJ1-1 | -
TGCAGCGTTGACAGCTACAATGAGCAGTTCTTC | CSVDSYNEQFF | TRBV29-1 | few | TRBJ2-1 | -
TGTGCCATCCAGGGGGCATTAGGAAACACCATATATTTT | CAIQGALGNTIYF | TRBV6-1 | once | TRBJ1-3 | TRBD1
TGTGCCACCGAACCGAGGCCAAACACTGAAGCTTTCTTT | CATEPRPNTEAFF | TRBV28 | few | TRBJ1-1 | -
TGTGCCAGCAGCGCCCGAGCGGGGGGGCCCCCAGATACGCAGTATTTT | CASSARAGGPPDTQYF | TRBV6-4 | - | TRBJ2-3 | TRBD2
TGTGCCAGCTCAGCGGGACAGGGGGCTCGCACAGATACGCAGTATTTT | CASSAGQGARTDTQYF | TRBV18 | - | TRBJ2-3 | TRBD1
TGTGCCTGGAGGCTGGGAGGGCGTCACACTGAAGCTTTCTTT | CAWRLGGRHTEAFF | TRBV30 | few | TRBJ1-1 | -
TGTGCTAGCAGACCGGTCCAAGAGACCCAGTACTTC | CASRPVQETQYF | TRBV7-7 | - | TRBJ2-5 | -
TGTGCCAGCAGTCAAGACGTTGAGACCCAGTACTTC | CASSQDVETQYF | TRBV4-2 | once | TRBJ2-5 | -
TGTGCCAGTAGTATATCCAGGAACACTGAAGCTTTCTTT | CASSISRNTEAFF | TRBV19 | - | TRBJ1-1 | -
TGCAGCGTTGTGTCCGCCTACAATGAGCAGTTCTTC | CSVVSAYNEQFF | TRBV29-1 | - | TRBJ2-1 | -
TGTGCCAGCAGCTACTGGGACAGAGCGAACACTGAAGCTTTCTTT | CASSYWDRANTEAFF | TRBV5-6 | - | TRBJ1-1 | TRBD1
TGTGCCTCCGCCCGTGGGACAGGGGACTACGAGCAGTACTTC | CASARGTGDYEQYF | TRBV10-3 | few | TRBJ2-7 | TRBD1